Listed below are T cell receptor beta chains from one sample, sequenced in a study of T cell responses to AZD1222 COVID-19 vaccine. Using immunoSEQ multiplex PCR, the repertoire was profiled, and TCRdb retains in-frame clones only, with some absent. The sample includes about 93,000 clones, over 85% of them seen just once. Sequenced material: peripheral blood, taken on day 0 of MenACWY control vaccination. The receptors derive from an adult in good health. CDR3s include the opening cysteine and the closing phenylalanine or tryptophan. The order of the fields is V gene, J gene, D gene, CDR3 length, clone size, CDR3 protein, CDR3 DNA. The D gene is left open where the match is weak. Only some rows state a clone size, as once, few, many or a class for expanded clones.

TRBV3-1/TRBV3-2	TRBJ1-2	NA	14	NA	CASSQDFPGPSHTF	TGTGCCAGCAGCCAAGACTTTCCGGGCCCGAGCCACACCTTC
TRBV4-3	TRBJ1-5	NA	13	few	CASSLDFNQPQHF	TGCGCCAGCAGCCTGGATTTCAATCAGCCCCAGCATTTT
TRBV19	TRBJ2-1	TRBD1	16	NA	CASSPYGTGLNNEQFF	TGTGCCAGTAGTCCCTACGGGACAGGCCTTAACAATGAGCAGTTCTTC
TRBV6-5	TRBJ1-6	NA	13	NA	CASKTEGNSPLHF	TGTGCCAGTAAGACAGAGGGAAATTCACCCCTCCACTTT
TRBV30	TRBJ2-5	TRBD1	13	NA	CAWSAGTGETQYF	TGTGCCTGGAGTGCAGGGACAGGGGAGACCCAGTACTTC
TRBV19	TRBJ2-3	TRBD1	17	NA	CASSIPPGQGSTDTQYF	TGTGCCAGTAGTATCCCACCGGGACAGGGAAGCACAGATACGCAGTATTTT
TRBV4-1	TRBJ1-2	TRBD1	16	NA	CASSQVPGGEDYGYTF	TGCGCCAGCAGCCAAGTACCAGGGGGCGAGGACTATGGCTACACCTTC
TRBV5-1	TRBJ2-1	NA	16	few	CASSSEGQHSYNEQFF	TGCGCCAGCAGCTCGGAGGGACAGCACTCCTACAATGAGCAGTTCTTC
TRBV6-5	TRBJ1-6	NA	15	once	CASSRGLSNNSPLHF	TGTGCCAGCAGCAGGGGCCTAAGTAATAATTCACCCCTCCACTTT
TRBV30	TRBJ1-1	TRBD1	12	NA	CAWTTGAKKAFF	TGTGCCTGGACGACAGGGGCAAAGAAAGCTTTCTTT
TRBV3-1/TRBV3-2	TRBJ2-7	NA	15	once	CASSPRVSPSYEQYF	TGTGCCAGCAGCCCCCGGGTCTCGCCCTCCTACGAGCAGTACTTC
TRBV7-3	TRBJ1-2	NA	13	NA	CASSLRANYGYTF	TGTGCCAGCAGCTTGAGAGCTAACTATGGCTACACCTTC
TRBV9	TRBJ1-2	NA	17	NA	CASSVDVRLGGGYGYTF	TGTGCCAGCAGCGTAGATGTCCGATTGGGGGGTGGCTATGGCTACACCTTC
TRBV7-9	TRBJ2-1	NA	14	NA	CASSADGAYNEQFF	TGTGCCAGCAGCGCAGACGGCGCCTACAATGAGCAGTTCTTC
TRBV5-5	TRBJ1-4	TRBD1	17	NA	CASSLTGYQGVNEKLFF	TGTGCCAGCAGCCTGACAGGGTACCAGGGGGTTAATGAAAAACTGTTTTTT
TRBV27	TRBJ2-7	TRBD2	16	NA	CASSFSGGAVSYEQYF	TGTGCCAGCAGCTTTAGCGGGGGGGCTGTGTCCTACGAGCAGTACTTC
TRBV7-2	TRBJ1-2	NA	14	once	CASSPTRLDYGYTF	TGTGCCAGCAGCCCAACTAGACTGGACTATGGCTACACCTTC
TRBV9	TRBJ2-1	NA	13	NA	CASSVGGGTEQFF	TGTGCCAGCAGCGTTGGGGGTGGGACTGAGCAGTTCTTC
TRBV29-1	TRBJ2-7	TRBD1	14	NA	CSVETGDRGHEQYF	TGCAGCGTTGAAACGGGCGACAGGGGCCACGAGCAGTACTTC
TRBV3-1/TRBV3-2	TRBJ2-5	NA	11	NA	CASSQAPTQYF	TGTGCCAGCAGCCAGGCCCCCACCCAGTACTTC
TRBV15	TRBJ1-5	TRBD1	15	few	CATSRDPGGGQPQHF	TGTGCCACCAGCAGAGATCCAGGGGGGGGCCAGCCCCAGCATTTT
TRBV19	TRBJ2-7	TRBD1	14	NA	CASAPGQGGYEQYF	TGTGCCAGTGCTCCAGGACAGGGAGGTTACGAGCAGTACTTC
TRBV11-2	TRBJ1-2	NA	14	NA	CASSFLDTSYGYTF	TGTGCCAGCAGCTTTCTGGACACTAGCTATGGCTACACCTTC